Presented here are 28 T cell receptor beta chains from one specimen sequenced in a study of memory CD4+ T cells and cytomegalovirus serostatus. Single viable CD3+CD4+CD8-CD45RO+ cells were sorted as the memory CD4+ T cells. This table comes from immunoSEQ multiplex PCR, and its TCRdb copy is limited to in-frame clones, with some not included. Of 70,000 to 90,000 clones listed, around four fifths were seen once; the top ten hold roughly 2.6%. The specimen sequenced was memory CD4+ T cells from blood. The receptors originated from an adult in good health and CMV-seropositive.

V gene TRBV5-6 combines with J gene TRBJ2-7; D gene unclear. The length of the CDR3 is 15 residues. With 1 base removed from V and 2 bases from J, the gap between germline ends came to 13 bases. Per the germline V gene, CDR1 is SGHDT and CDR2 is YYEEEE. The CDR3 loop reads CASSLSLLGPYEQYV. In nucleotides, the CDR3 is TGTGCCAGCAGCTTGTCTCTCCTAGGACCCTACGAGCAGTACGTC.

The rearrangement links TRBV28 to TRBJ2-7; 7 nucleotides agree with TRBD1. V shed 6 bases and J 3 bases; nucleotides not matched to a gene: 2. CDR3 length: 12 residues. The germline V gene has CDR1 MDHEN and CDR2 SYDVKM. The CDR3 reads CASRGQFYEQYF. Here the CDR3 DNA reads TGTGCCAGCAGGGGACAGTTCTACGAGCAGTACTTC.

This chain connects TRBV9 to TRBJ1-2, with D perhaps TRBD1 (5 bases). Trimming removed 3 bases at V and 7 bases at J, with 10 bases between. Germline loops: CDR1 SGDLS, CDR2 YYNGEE. The CDR3 has 12 amino acids. CDR3 DNA sequence: TGTGCCAGCAGCGCTGGGGGGGGTGGCTACACCTTC. Translating it yields CASSAGGGGYTF.

This chain links TRBV10-3 with TRBJ1-1; D remains ambiguous. The CDR3 loop spans 14 amino acids. Germline loops: CDR1 ENHRY, CDR2 SYGVKD. Trimming took 5 bases from V and 1 from J, leaving 11 bases between them. The CDR3 bases are TGTGCCATCAGTCAATACGACAAGAACACTGAAGCTTTCTTT. Protein product: CAISQYDKNTEAFF.

The genes are TRBV4-1 and TRBJ1-2, with 9 bases aligning to TRBD1. Germline V gene data show CDR1 as MGHRA and CDR2 as YSYEKL. The CDR3 loop spans 17 amino acids. V lost 4 bases to trimming and J lost 0 bases; unmatched junction nucleotides: 9. The CDR3 coding sequence is TGCGCCAGCAGCCCGGGACAGGGCATCTCTCCTAACTATGGCTACACCTTC. Its protein product is CASSPGQGISPNYGYTF.

V gene TRBV30 combines with J gene TRBJ2-5; either TRBD1 or TRBD2 may fit D (5 bases each). The CDR3 has 14 amino acids. Germline V gene sequence: CDR1 GTSNPN, CDR2 SVGIG (reference sequence). V lost 3 bases, J lost 3 bases, and 14 bases lay in between. CDR3 sequence (DNA): TGTGCCTGGAGGGAGTGGGGGTTAGAAGAGACCCAGTACTTC. The encoded protein is CAWREWGLEETQYF.

The V and J genes are TRBV4-1 and TRBJ1-1; 9 positions agree with TRBD1. This CDR3 region has 13 residues. The junction had 3 bases not matched to a gene; V was cut back by 6 bases and J by 4 bases. The germline V gene encodes CDR1 MGHRA and CDR2 YSYEKL. The CDR3 spells CASRPTGGTEAFF. CDR3 nucleotide sequence: TGCGCCAGCAGACCGACAGGGGGCACTGAAGCTTTCTTT.

The rearrangement links TRBV6-6 to TRBJ2-7; weak D call: TRBD1 (6 bases). The germline V gene encodes CDR1 MNHNY and CDR2 SVGAGI (reference sequence). This CDR3 has 16 residues. V was clipped by 6 bases and J by 0 bases, with 18 bases between them. The CDR3 is CASSHGGHASSYEQYF. The DNA of the CDR3 is TGTGCCAGCAGCCATGGGGGACACGCTAGCTCCTACGAGCAGTACTTC.

The rearrangement links TRBV30 to TRBJ1-3; TRBD1 matches 7 bases. After removal of 2 bases from V and 0 bases from J, the junction contained 7 bases not matched to a gene. Germline CDR1 reads GTSNPN; CDR2 reads SVGIG (reference sequence). The CDR3 totals 16 residues. The CDR3 nucleotides read TGTGCCTGGAGTCCCAGGGACAGATTCTCTGGAAACACCATATATTTT. Protein sequence: CAWSPRDRFSGNTIYF.

This sequence joins TRBV30 and TRBJ2-7, with D perhaps TRBD2 (6 bases). Germline CDR1 is GTSNPN and CDR2 is SVGIG (reference sequence). The CDR3 loop spans 16 amino acids. The germline V and J ends were trimmed by 2 bases and 4 bases, with 21 bases remaining between them. CDR3 residues: CAWSTPRGGAIYEQYF. CDR3 DNA sequence: TGTGCCTGGAGTACCCCCCGGGGCGGGGCGATATACGAGCAGTACTTC.

V is TRBV11-3 and J is TRBJ2-1; TRBD2 aligns across 8 bases. Germline trimming cut 1 base from V and 8 bases from J; bases unmatched to any gene: 16. This CDR3 region has 18 residues. CDR1 and CDR2 from the germline V gene are SGHNT and YENEEA. CDR3 bases: TGTGCCAGCAGCTTAGCGGCCCCGGGTAGCGGGATCTTCGATGAGCAGTTCTTC. This translates into CASSLAAPGSGIFDEQFF.

This chain joins TRBV5-1 and TRBJ2-5, with a tentative D call TRBD2 (7 bases). The CDR3 has 14 amino acids. V lost 3 bases and J 5 bases, leaving 14 bases between the germline ends. The germline gives CDR1 SGHRS, CDR2 YFSETQ. The CDR3 DNA follows: TGCGCCAGCAGCTCCTGGGGGGGCCATGAGACCCAGTACTTC. Translated, it gives CASSSWGGHETQYF.

The gene calls are TRBV5-1 and TRBJ1-6; a weak D match, TRBD1 (5 bases). Trimming stripped 0 bases from V and 6 bases from J, with 10 bases between. CDR1 and CDR2 from the germline V gene are SGHRS and YFSETQ. This CDR3 spans 15 amino acids. CDR3 amino acids: CASSLVPGRNSPLHF. The CDR3 DNA sequence: TGCGCCAGCAGCTTGGTCCCAGGGCGTAATTCACCCCTCCACTTT.

This clone was observed a handful of times. The chain links TRBV25-1 to TRBJ1-4; D gene ambiguous. The CDR3 sequence is 13 residues long. Germline CDR1 MGHDK, CDR2 SYGVNS. Deletions cut 8 bases from V and 4 bases from J, with 11 bases between. This chain's CDR3 is CASGNQVNEKLFF. CDR3 nucleotide sequence: TGTGCCAGCGGGAATCAGGTTAATGAAAAACTGTTTTTT.

The chain's CDR3 is CASSDGGLSNQPQHF. The CDR3 coding sequence is TGTGCCAGCAGTGATGGGGGGTTAAGCAATCAGCCCCAGCATTTT. The genes are TRBV6-1 and TRBJ1-5, with D perhaps TRBD1 (5 bases). This CDR3 spans 15 amino acids. Trimming pared 3 bases from V and 1 base from J, leaving 10 bases between. Germline V gene data show CDR1 as MNHNS and CDR2 as SASEGT.

The chain employs TRBV30 and TRBJ2-7; D unclear. Germline assignment: CDR1 GTSNPN and CDR2 SVGIG (reference sequence). V lost 0 bases and J lost 3, with 12 bases in between. This CDR3 spans 14 amino acids. CDR3 residues: CAWSVGYPDYEQYV. The CDR3 coding sequence is TGTGCCTGGAGTGTAGGCTACCCTGACTACGAGCAGTACGTC.

The chain joins TRBV5-5 to TRBJ2-1, with D uncertain. Between the trimmed V and J ends, which lost 5 bases and 5 bases, there was a span of 11 bases. Germline V gene data show CDR1 as SGHKS and CDR2 as YYEKEE (reference sequence). The CDR3 loop spans 13 amino acids. Here the CDR3 reads CASSDGPHNEQFF. As DNA, the CDR3 is TGTGCCAGCAGTGACGGGCCACACAATGAGCAGTTCTTC. Together with reference TRBV5-5 and TRBJ2-1, the CDR3 gives the full variable domain: DAGVTQSPTHLIKTRGQQVTLRCSPISGHKSVSWYQQVLGQGPQFIFQYYEKEERGRGNFPDRFSARQFPNYSSELNVNALLLGDSALYLCASSDGPHNEQFFGPGTRLTVL.

This clone showed up just once. The V and J genes are TRBV5-6 and TRBJ2-7, with TRBD1 matching over 10 bases. With V trimmed by 3 bases and J by 4 bases, 4 bases remained unmatched. The V gene's germline CDR1 is SGHDT and CDR2 YYEEEE. CDR3 length equals 14 residues. CDR3 region: CASSSLGQGYEQYV. The DNA of the CDR3 is TGTGCCAGCAGCTCCCTGGGACAGGGGTACGAGCAGTACGTC.

The chain links TRBV11-3 to TRBJ1-2; D call uncertain. The V end lost 5 bases, the J end lost 1 base, and 17 bases lay between the germline ends. This CDR3 spans 16 amino acids. CDR1 SGHNT and CDR2 YENEEA come from the germline V gene. CDR3 bases: TGTGCCAGCAGCCGAACAGCCAGTGGGATTAACTATGGCTACACCTTC. As protein: CASSRTASGINYGYTF.

This clone has more than one count but fewer than ten. The chain links TRBV10-1 to TRBJ1-1; D remains ambiguous. Germline lookup yields CDR1 WNHNN and CDR2 SYGVQD (reference sequence). Trimming took off 6 bases at V and 6 bases at J, with 14 bases between the two ends. CDR3 length: 13 amino acids. CDR3 protein: CASSPTAFAEAFF. For the CDR3, the DNA is TGCGCCAGCAGCCCCACAGCTTTCGCTGAAGCTTTCTTT.

The chain has TRBV11-3 and TRBJ1-2, with D unclear. Trimming pared 3 bases from V and 8 bases from J, leaving 13 bases between. Germline lookup yields CDR1 SGHNT and CDR2 YENEEA. The CDR3 sequence is 13 residues long. In DNA form, the CDR3 reads TGTGCCAGCAGCTTTGGCCCTGGAAGAGGCTACACCTTC. Translating gives CASSFGPGRGYTF.

This clone was picked up a small number of times. The chain couples TRBV30 to TRBJ1-2; 9 bases map to TRBD1. V lost 3 bases and J lost 8; bases outside the gene matches: 4. The CDR3 is 12 residues long. In germline, CDR1 is GTSNPN, CDR2 SVGIG (reference sequence). In nucleotides, the CDR3 is TGTGCCTGGAGGGCGGGGACAGGGGGCTACACCTTC. Protein: CAWRAGTGGYTF.

CDR3 coding DNA: TGCGCCAGCAGCAGTTCCGGGACAGACTATGGCTACACCTTC. Protein product: CASSSSGTDYGYTF. V is TRBV5-1 and J is TRBJ1-2; 7 bases fit TRBD1. The CDR3 consists of 14 residues. The V segment lost 4 bases and the J segment 3 bases; nucleotides outside the gene matches: 6. The germline gives CDR1 SGHRS, CDR2 YFSETQ.

This chain links TRBV11-2 with TRBJ2-7; 8 bases are shared with TRBD2. V trimming: 6 bases; J trimming: 10 bases; junction bases outside the gene matches: 14. The CDR3 spans 14 residues. CDR1 and CDR2 from the germline V gene are SGHAT and FQNNGV. The CDR3 here is CASSDLSGRGEQYV. For the CDR3, the DNA is TGTGCCAGCAGTGACCTAAGCGGGAGAGGGGAACAGTACGTC.

The J gene is TRBJ1-3, the V gene TRBV9, with a weak D call TRBD1 (5 bases). This CDR3 region has 14 residues. The V and J ends lost 2 bases and 0 bases respectively, with 6 bases between them. In germline, CDR1 is SGDLS, CDR2 YYNGEE. CDR3 DNA: TGTGCCAGCAGCGTGGGGACCTCTGGAAACACCATATATTTT. This encodes CASSVGTSGNTIYF.

The J gene is TRBJ1-2, the V gene TRBV13, with 8 nucleotides matching TRBD1. The junction had 9 bases not matched to a gene; V was cut back by 2 bases and J by 4 bases. CDR1 and CDR2 from the germline V gene are PRHDT and FYEKMQ (reference sequence). This CDR3 comprises 16 residues. As DNA, the CDR3 is TGTGCCAGCAGCTTATTCCGGGACAGGAGTTTCTATGGCTACACCTTC. As protein: CASSLFRDRSFYGYTF.

This sequence joins TRBV6-5 and TRBJ1-1, with 7 positions matching TRBD1. V lost 6 bases and J lost 10; bases outside the gene matches: 8. Looked up from germline, CDR1 is MNHEY and CDR2 is SVGAGI. The length of the CDR3 is 12 residues. CDR3: CASSLTGKRAFF. CDR3 coding DNA: TGTGCCAGCAGCCTGACAGGGAAGAGAGCTTTCTTT.

The chain joins TRBV5-6 to TRBJ2-7; D remains ambiguous. The CDR3 has 13 residues. V was trimmed by 3 bases and J by 5 bases, leaving 12 bases between them. In germline, CDR1 is SGHDT, CDR2 YYEEEE. CDR3: CASSSGPFNEQYF. In nucleotides, the CDR3 is TGTGCCAGCAGCTCCGGACCCTTCAACGAGCAGTACTTC.